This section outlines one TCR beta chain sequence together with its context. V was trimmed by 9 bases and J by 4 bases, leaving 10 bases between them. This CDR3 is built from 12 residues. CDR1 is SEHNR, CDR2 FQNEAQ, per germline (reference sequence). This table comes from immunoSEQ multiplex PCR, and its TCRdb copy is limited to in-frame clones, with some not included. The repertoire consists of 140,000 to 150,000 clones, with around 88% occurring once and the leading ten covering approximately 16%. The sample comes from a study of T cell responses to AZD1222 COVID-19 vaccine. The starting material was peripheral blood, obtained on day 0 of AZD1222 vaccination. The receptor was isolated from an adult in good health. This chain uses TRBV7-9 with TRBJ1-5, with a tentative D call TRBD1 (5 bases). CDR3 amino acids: CASGGGNQPQHF. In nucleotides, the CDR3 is TGTGCCAGTGGGGGGGGAAATCAGCCCCAGCATTTT.